Sequencing of this T cell receptor (beta chain) was carried out in a study of T cell responses to AZD1222 COVID-19 vaccine. As for this clone: Its antigen is currently unknown.

V was pared by 0 bases and J by 1 base, with 16 bases between. The CDR3 length is 17 residues. Germline V gives CDR1 SGDLS, CDR2 YYNGEE. Profiling relied on immunoSEQ multiplex PCR, and the TCRdb table lists in-frame clones only, not all of them. This sample carries around 120,000 clones, about 92% of them seen once, and the ten largest clones take approximately 1.1%. Study-wide points: In a largely white British group with more females than males, clonal diversity was possibly underestimated.

The chain uses TRBV9 and TRBJ2-5; maybe TRBD2 (7 bases). Sequenced here: peripheral blood, sampled on day 0 of AZD1222 vaccination. The source of this sequence is an adult in good health. Written as DNA, the CDR3 is TGTGCCAGCAGCGTAGATGCGGGCGGGGGCGGCCAAGAGACCCAGTACTTC. Residues: CASSVDAGGGGQETQYF.